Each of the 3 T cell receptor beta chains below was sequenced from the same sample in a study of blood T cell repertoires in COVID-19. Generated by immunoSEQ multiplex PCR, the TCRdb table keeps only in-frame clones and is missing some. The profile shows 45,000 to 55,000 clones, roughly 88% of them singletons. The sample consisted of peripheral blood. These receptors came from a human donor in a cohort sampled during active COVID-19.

The CDR3 DNA follows: TGTGCCAGCAGTTTTGGAGCGGGGGGGCTCGATACGCAGTATTTT. Its translation: CASSFGAGGLDTQYF. The chain links TRBV27 to TRBJ2-3; 10 bases align to TRBD2. Germline CDR1 reads MNHEY; CDR2 reads SMNVEV (reference sequence). The CDR3 is 15 residues long. Unmatched junction bases numbered 6, after V lost 3 bases and J lost 6 bases.

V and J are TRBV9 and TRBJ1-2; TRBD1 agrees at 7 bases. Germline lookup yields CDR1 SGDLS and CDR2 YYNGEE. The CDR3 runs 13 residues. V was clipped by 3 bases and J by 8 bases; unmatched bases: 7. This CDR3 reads CASSADRERGYTF. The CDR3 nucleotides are TGTGCCAGCAGCGCCGACAGGGAACGGGGCTACACCTTC.

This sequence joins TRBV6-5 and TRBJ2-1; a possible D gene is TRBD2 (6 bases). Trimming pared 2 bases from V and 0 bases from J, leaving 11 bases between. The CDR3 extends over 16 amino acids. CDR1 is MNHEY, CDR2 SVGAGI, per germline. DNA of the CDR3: TGTGCCAGCAGTTACCGCGGGGCGAGCTCCTACAATGAGCAGTTCTTC. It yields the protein CASSYRGASSYNEQFF.